Sequencing of this TCR beta chain was carried out in a study of blood T cell repertoires in COVID-19. At the level of the study: The samples span acute and convalescent COVID-19 from the United States, Italy and Spain. The cDNA or gDNA used as material had been derived from T cells, B-cell-depleted T cells, or PBMCs.

Per the study methods: From reference gene primer amplification, estimates of nucleated cell counts were derived. The table came from immunoSEQ multiplex PCR; TCRdb's copy has only in-frame clones and leaves some out. That table supplies the V and J calls and clone size; D and trimming were determined from the DNA. The sample lists tens of thousands of clones, about 80% occurring once. This clone was detected only a few times. The CDR3 extends over 15 amino acids. Trimming took off 0 bases at V and 6 bases at J, with 13 bases between the two ends. The germline V gene has CDR1 LGHNT and CDR2 FRNRAP. The chain carries TRBV12-5 and TRBJ2-3; D is possibly TRBD2 (6 bases). The clonotype originates from a man between 65 and 80 years old with active or convalescent COVID-19. The sample comprised peripheral blood. CDR3 DNA sequence: TGTGCTAGTGGTTTGGTGCCTAAGGCGGGGGATACGCAGTATTTT. Residues: CASGLVPKAGDTQYF.